This T cell receptor beta chain was found in a study of human versus mouse CDR3 diversity and MHC coevolution. Study findings and constraints: Approximately 1.7 million TCR beta clonotypes were estimated for humans, the largest repertoire. On average, humans showed more CDR3 deletions and insertions than mice.

The table came from immunoSEQ multiplex PCR; TCRdb's copy has only in-frame clones and leaves some out. The repertoire holds tens of thousands of clones, just over 90% seen once, with around 1.3% in the top ten. This clone was seen just once. Its antigen is still unknown. The CDR3 has 12 residues. The germline V and J ends were trimmed by 7 bases and 7 bases, with 11 bases remaining between them. CDR1 and CDR2 from the germline V gene are MDHEN and SYDVKM. The sample taken for sequencing was naive CD4+ T cells from blood. Subset in this sample: CD45RO-negative CD62L-positive naive CD4 T cells. V usage is TRBV28 and J usage is TRBJ2-1, with a possible D match to TRBD2 (5 bases). The origin of this receptor is a person aged 25 to 75 in good health. Here the CDR3 reads CASTVSGNEQFF. The CDR3 DNA reads TGTGCCAGCACCGTGAGCGGAAATGAGCAGTTCTTC. The variable domain in full, with the rest retrieved from reference TRBV28 and TRBJ2-1, is DVKVTQSSRYLVKRTGEKVFLECVQDMDHENMFWYRQDPGLGLRLIYFSYDVKMKEKGDIPEGYSVSREKKERFSLILESASTNQTSMYLCASTVSGNEQFFGPGTRLTVL.